This is a list of T cell receptor beta chains from one sample in a study of blood T cell repertoires in COVID-19. The protocol was immunoSEQ multiplex PCR, while the TCRdb copy is restricted to in-frame clones and leaves out a portion. The sample includes around 150,000 clones, 75% to 85% of them seen just once. The sequenced sample consisted of peripheral blood. The receptor set was obtained from a woman between 45 and 65 years old with acute or convalescent COVID-19. The CDR3 runs from the conserved cysteine through the conserved F or W. A D gene is named only where the DNA matches it firmly. The size field is filled for only some rows; it gives once, few, many or a size class.

>NA|TRBJ2-7|NA|TRBV11-3
CASSLARGYEQYF
TGTGCCAGCAGCTTAGCCCGGGGGTACGAGCAGTACTTC
>NA|TRBJ1-4|NA|TRBV28
CASIPGRSNEKLFF
TGTGCCAGCATACCAGGGAGGTCTAATGAAAAACTGTTTTTT
>TRBD1|TRBJ2-7|NA|TRBV27
CASSYFPGQGVHEQYF
TGTGCCAGCAGTTATTTCCCGGGACAGGGTGTCCACGAGCAGTACTTC
>NA|TRBJ1-2|NA|TRBV20-1
CSASLGDNYGYTF
TGCAGTGCTAGTCTGGGAGATAACTATGGCTACACCTTC
>TRBD1|TRBJ1-1|few|TRBV6-2/TRBV6-3
CASSGWTGAEAFF
TGTGCCAGCAGCGGATGGACAGGGGCTGAAGCTTTCTTT
>NA|TRBJ1-3|few|TRBV7-9
CASSFKGLGNTIYF
TGTGCCAGCAGCTTCAAGGGACTTGGAAACACCATATATTTT
>NA|TRBJ1-1|NA|TRBV2
CASSVGFSTEAFF
TGTGCCAGCAGTGTTGGTTTTAGCACTGAAGCTTTCTTT
>TRBD1|TRBJ1-4|NA|TRBV2
CASSARQGNEKLFF
TGTGCCAGCAGTGCGAGACAGGGGAATGAAAAACTGTTTTTT
>TRBD1|TRBJ2-2|NA|TRBV7-9
CASSLSPGQGLAGELFF
TGTGCCAGCAGCTTAAGTCCGGGACAGGGTTTGGCCGGGGAGCTGTTTTTT
>NA|TRBJ1-1|NA|TRBV6-2/TRBV6-3
CASSKGGVGTEAFF
TGTGCCAGCAGTAAGGGAGGGGTTGGAACTGAAGCTTTCTTT
>TRBD1|TRBJ2-7|NA|TRBV6-2/TRBV6-3
CASSRDSHYEQYF
TGTGCCAGCAGCAGGGACAGTCACTACGAGCAGTACTTC
>TRBD1|TRBJ2-1|NA|TRBV7-2
CASSVSTGGGYNEQFF
TGTGCCAGCAGCGTCTCGACAGGGGGAGGATACAATGAGCAGTTCTTC
>NA|TRBJ1-2|NA|TRBV5-5
CASSQDSIFNYGYTF
TGTGCCAGCAGCCAGGACAGCATCTTTAACTATGGCTACACCTTC
>TRBD1|TRBJ2-3|NA|TRBV10-3
CAISEGRRTGPTDTQYF
TGTGCCATCAGTGAAGGTAGGAGGACAGGGCCCACAGATACGCAGTATTTT
>NA|TRBJ1-1|many|TRBV7-9
CASSQFTGGVTEAFF
TGTGCCAGCAGCCAGTTTACAGGCGGGGTCACTGAAGCTTTCTTT
>NA|TRBJ1-5|NA|TRBV27
CASRYRGNQPQHF
TGTGCCAGCAGGTACAGGGGCAATCAGCCCCAGCATTTT
>TRBD2|TRBJ2-3|NA|TRBV30
CAWRTSGGPDTQYF
TGTGCCTGGAGGACTAGCGGGGGGCCGGATACGCAGTATTTT
>TRBD2|TRBJ2-3|few|TRBV4-3
CASSQGLAVDTQYF
TGCGCCAGCAGCCAAGGACTAGCCGTAGATACGCAGTATTTT
>TRBD2|TRBJ2-3|NA|TRBV7-2
CASSPWTSGTDTQYF
TGTGCCAGCAGCCCCTGGACTAGCGGGACAGATACGCAGTATTTT
>NA|TRBJ1-2|NA|TRBV5-6
CASSATRNYGYTF
TGTGCCAGCAGCGCGACACGTAACTATGGCTACACCTTC
>TRBD2|TRBJ2-3|once|TRBV29-1
CSVAGLDADTDTQYF
TGCAGCGTAGCGGGACTCGACGCGGACACAGATACGCAGTATTTT
>NA|TRBJ1-4|NA|TRBV6-5
CASSYERIGVNEKLFF
TGTGCCAGCAGTTACGAAAGGATCGGGGTGAATGAAAAACTGTTTTTT
>NA|TRBJ1-4|NA|TRBV29-1
CSVANGVTGFNEKLFF
TGCAGCGTTGCAAATGGAGTTACAGGCTTTAATGAAAAACTGTTTTTT
>TRBD2|TRBJ2-2|once|TRBV19
CASSTIGGSTGELFF
TGTGCCAGTAGTACCATCGGGGGGAGTACCGGGGAGCTGTTTTTT
>NA|TRBJ2-5|NA|TRBV5-1
CASSSGQSQETQYF
TGCGCCAGCAGCTCCGGACAGAGCCAAGAGACCCAGTACTTC
>NA|TRBJ2-4|NA|TRBV7-2
CASSSGLAKNIQYF
TGTGCCAGCAGCTCGGGACTAGCCAAAAACATTCAGTACTTC
>NA|TRBJ1-2|NA|TRBV6-5
CASSRRGAGGYTF
TGTGCCAGCAGCCGACGTGGGGCCGGTGGCTACACCTTC
>NA|TRBJ1-3|NA|TRBV12-3/TRBV12-4
CASGGGGGNTIYF
TGTGCCAGCGGCGGGGGAGGGGGAAACACCATATATTTT
>NA|TRBJ1-5|many|TRBV5-5
CASSSSGGGNQPQHF
TGTGCCAGCAGCTCATCCGGAGGGGGCAATCAGCCCCAGCATTTT
>NA|TRBJ1-1|NA|TRBV7-3
CASSPQGTGDTEAFF
TGTGCCAGCAGCCCACAAGGGACGGGGGACACTGAAGCTTTCTTT
>TRBD2|TRBJ2-2|NA|TRBV6-5
CASRRGGTGELFF
TGTGCCAGTAGGCGGGGGGGCACCGGGGAGCTGTTTTTT
>TRBD1|TRBJ2-1|NA|TRBV6-5
CASQANRGAWQFF
TGTGCCAGTCAAGCCAACAGGGGCGCATGGCAGTTCTTC
>NA|TRBJ2-2|NA|TRBV6-5
CASRWTVSTGELFF
TGTGCCAGCAGGTGGACAGTCTCCACCGGGGAGCTGTTTTTT
>NA|TRBJ1-1|once|TRBV19
CASSMALNTEAFF
TGTGCCAGTAGTATGGCCCTGAACACTGAAGCTTTCTTT
>TRBD1|TRBJ1-2|NA|TRBV6-5
CASSSRTGGFYGYTF
TGTGCCAGCAGTTCCCGGACAGGGGGCTTCTATGGCTACACCTTC
>NA|TRBJ2-6|NA|TRBV19
CASRTEYSGANVLTF
TGTGCCAGCAGGACAGAATACTCTGGGGCCAACGTCCTGACTTTC
>NA|TRBJ1-2|NA|TRBV5-1
CASSLDPEGYGYTF
TGCGCCAGCAGCTTGGACCCTGAGGGCTATGGCTACACCTTC
>NA|TRBJ2-6|NA|TRBV27
CASSSWQGANVLTF
TGTGCCAGCAGTTCGTGGCAGGGGGCCAACGTCCTGACTTTC
>NA|TRBJ1-2|NA|TRBV5-1
CASSPGRDFYGYTF
TGCGCCAGCAGCCCGGGGCGGGATTTCTATGGCTACACCTTC
>NA|TRBJ1-6|NA|TRBV18
CASSPAATAGHNSPLHF
TGTGCCAGCTCACCCGCCGCCACAGCCGGCCATAATTCACCCCTCCACTTT
>TRBD1|TRBJ2-3|NA|TRBV18
CASSKQGAGNTDTQYF
TGTGCCAGCTCAAAACAGGGGGCAGGGAACACAGATACGCAGTATTTT
>NA|TRBJ2-2|once|TRBV7-9
CASSLVSGYFAGELFF
TGTGCCAGCAGCTTAGTATCGGGGTATTTCGCCGGGGAGCTGTTTTTT
>NA|TRBJ2-3|NA|TRBV6-5
CASRRSADTQYF
TGTGCCAGCAGGCGGTCCGCAGATACGCAGTATTTT
>NA|TRBJ1-1|NA|TRBV18
CASSPRTDMNTEAFF
TGTGCCAGCTCACCGCGGACGGACATGAACACTGAAGCTTTCTTT
>NA|TRBJ1-4|NA|TRBV4-2
CASSQVDSENEKLFF
TGTGCCAGCAGCCAAGTGGACAGTGAAAATGAAAAACTGTTTTTT
>TRBD2|TRBJ2-5|NA|TRBV6-5
CASSYERGAQETQYF
TGTGCCAGCAGTTACGAGCGGGGGGCCCAGGAGACCCAGTACTTC
>NA|TRBJ1-1|NA|TRBV5-1
CASSFTTPPGSTEAFF
TGCGCCAGCAGCTTTACGACACCTCCGGGATCCACTGAAGCTTTCTTT
>TRBD2|TRBJ2-2|NA|TRBV7-2
CASSFNLAGAGTGELFF
TGTGCCAGCAGCTTTAATCTAGCGGGGGCGGGCACCGGGGAGCTGTTTTTT
>NA|TRBJ1-5|NA|TRBV3-1/TRBV3-2
CASSDQGSRQPQHF
TGTGCCAGCAGCGACCAGGGTTCCCGGCAGCCCCAGCATTTT
>TRBD2|TRBJ2-1|NA|TRBV27
CAVVGGGSSYNEQFF
TGTGCCGTAGTCGGGGGGGGTAGCTCCTACAATGAGCAGTTCTTC
>NA|TRBJ1-2|NA|TRBV7-2
CASSLHQNNYGYTF
TGTGCCAGCAGCTTACATCAGAATAACTATGGCTACACCTTC
>NA|TRBJ1-5|NA|TRBV6-2/TRBV6-3
CASSYPIPGFGGLGNQPQHF
TGTGCCAGCAGTTACCCTATTCCAGGCTTTGGGGGCTTGGGCAATCAGCCCCAGCATTTT
>TRBD1|TRBJ2-7|NA|TRBV5-5
CASSQPLAGGYEQYF
TGTGCCAGCAGCCAGCCGTTGGCAGGGGGCTACGAGCAGTACTTC
>NA|TRBJ2-5|few|TRBV27
CASSGLAVQETQYF
TGTGCCAGCAGTGGGCTAGCAGTCCAAGAGACCCAGTACTTC
>TRBD2|TRBJ2-1|NA|TRBV11-3
CASSPTAGGPYNEQFF
TGTGCCAGCAGTCCCACAGCGGGGGGGCCTTACAATGAGCAGTTCTTC
>NA|TRBJ2-7|NA|TRBV9
CASSPHPDRILSYEQYF
TGTGCCAGCAGCCCCCACCCCGACAGGATTCTCTCCTACGAGCAGTACTTC
>NA|TRBJ2-1|NA|TRBV3-1/TRBV3-2
CASSGGEREEQFF
TGTGCCAGCAGCGGTGGAGAGAGAGAGGAGCAGTTCTTC
>NA|TRBJ2-2|NA|TRBV20-1
CSASLGVTGELFF
TGCAGTGCTAGTTTAGGAGTCACCGGGGAGCTGTTTTTT